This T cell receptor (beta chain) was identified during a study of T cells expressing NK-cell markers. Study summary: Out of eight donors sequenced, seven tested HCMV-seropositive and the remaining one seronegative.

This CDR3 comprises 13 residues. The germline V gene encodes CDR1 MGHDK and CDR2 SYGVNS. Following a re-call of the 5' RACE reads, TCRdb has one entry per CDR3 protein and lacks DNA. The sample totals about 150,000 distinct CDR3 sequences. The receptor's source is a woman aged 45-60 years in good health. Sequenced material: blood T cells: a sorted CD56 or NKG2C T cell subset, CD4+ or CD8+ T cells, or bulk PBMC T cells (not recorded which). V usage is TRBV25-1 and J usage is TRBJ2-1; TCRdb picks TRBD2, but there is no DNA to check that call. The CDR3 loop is CAVRTPSYNEQFF.